These T cell receptor beta chains were read from a single sample in a study of cytomegalovirus exposure and HLA in healthy donors. Assay: immunoSEQ multiplex PCR; the TCRdb copy retains only in-frame clones and omits some. The sample holds 100,000 to 150,000 clones; 81% are singletons and the top ten take around 1.8%. Material: PBMCs. These receptors were obtained from a young man in good health and CMV-seronegative. Each CDR3 is given with its conserved first and last residue. A D gene is named only where the DNA matches it firmly. Clone size, where shown, is once, few, many, or a class for clones that have expanded.

clone size: NA; D gene: TRBD2; V gene: TRBV5-6; J gene: TRBJ2-7; CDR3 protein: CASSLYSGGSSYEQYF; CDR3 DNA: TGTGCCAGCAGCTTATATAGCGGGGGTTCCTCCTACGAGCAGTACTTC
clone size: NA; D gene: TRBD2; V gene: TRBV19; J gene: TRBJ2-7; CDR3 protein: CASSISPGLAGGSYEQYF; CDR3 DNA: TGTGCCAGTAGTATCTCCCCGGGACTAGCGGGGGGCTCCTACGAGCAGTACTTC
clone size: NA; D gene: TRBD2; V gene: TRBV7-3; J gene: TRBJ2-3; CDR3 protein: CASSFSGGTDTQYF; CDR3 DNA: TGTGCCAGCAGTTTTAGCGGGGGAACAGATACGCAGTATTTT
clone size: NA; D gene: TRBD2; V gene: TRBV5-8; J gene: TRBJ2-1; CDR3 protein: CASSLAGDSYNEQFF; CDR3 DNA: TGTGCCAGCAGCCTCGCGGGGGACTCCTACAATGAGCAGTTCTTC
clone size: few; D gene: NA; V gene: TRBV5-6; J gene: TRBJ1-1; CDR3 protein: CASSLPRWGGHLNTEAFF; CDR3 DNA: TGTGCCAGCAGCTTGCCCCGGTGGGGGGGCCATCTGAACACTGAAGCTTTCTTT
clone size: NA; D gene: NA; V gene: TRBV5-1; J gene: TRBJ2-3; CDR3 protein: CASSSAGTFTDTQYF; CDR3 DNA: TGCGCCAGCAGCTCGGCCGGGACTTTCACAGATACGCAGTATTTT
clone size: NA; D gene: NA; V gene: TRBV19; J gene: TRBJ2-1; CDR3 protein: CASSMGQRSSYNEQFF; CDR3 DNA: TGTGCCAGTAGTATGGGGCAGCGTAGCTCCTACAATGAGCAGTTCTTC
clone size: once; D gene: TRBD2; V gene: TRBV5-4; J gene: TRBJ2-1; CDR3 protein: CASSRRGAGTSGEGEQFF; CDR3 DNA: TGTGCCAGCAGCCGCCGAGGCGCCGGGACTAGCGGGGAGGGTGAGCAGTTCTTC
clone size: NA; D gene: TRBD1; V gene: TRBV7-9; J gene: TRBJ2-7; CDR3 protein: CATSTGGEYEQYF; CDR3 DNA: TGTGCCACGTCGACAGGGGGGGAGTACGAGCAGTACTTC
clone size: NA; D gene: NA; V gene: TRBV13; J gene: TRBJ1-1; CDR3 protein: CASSLMGDKEAFF; CDR3 DNA: TGTGCCAGCAGCTTAATGGGGGACAAAGAAGCTTTCTTT
clone size: NA; D gene: NA; V gene: TRBV7-9; J gene: TRBJ1-1; CDR3 protein: CASSPQGNTEAFF; CDR3 DNA: TGTGCCAGCAGCCCGCAGGGGAACACTGAAGCTTTCTTT
clone size: NA; D gene: NA; V gene: TRBV25-1; J gene: TRBJ2-7; CDR3 protein: CASSLGGEQYF; CDR3 DNA: TGTGCCAGCAGTTTGGGGGGCGAGCAGTACTTC
clone size: NA; D gene: TRBD1; V gene: TRBV5-1; J gene: TRBJ2-1; CDR3 protein: CASSPGQASYNEQFF; CDR3 DNA: TGCGCCAGCAGCCCAGGACAGGCCTCCTACAATGAGCAGTTCTTC
clone size: NA; D gene: TRBD1; V gene: TRBV7-9; J gene: TRBJ1-6; CDR3 protein: CASSYGQGASPLHF; CDR3 DNA: TGTGCCAGCAGCTACGGACAGGGGGCTTCACCCCTCCACTTT
clone size: NA; D gene: NA; V gene: TRBV5-4; J gene: TRBJ1-2; CDR3 protein: CASSFTGIGGYTF; CDR3 DNA: TGTGCCAGCAGTTTTACAGGGATCGGTGGCTACACCTTC
clone size: NA; D gene: NA; V gene: TRBV7-9; J gene: TRBJ1-1; CDR3 protein: CASSVGTEAFF; CDR3 DNA: TGTGCCAGCAGCGTCGGGACTGAAGCTTTCTTT
clone size: NA; D gene: TRBD1; V gene: TRBV5-1; J gene: TRBJ1-6; CDR3 protein: CASSLETTGISPLHF; CDR3 DNA: TGCGCCAGCAGCTTGGAAACGACAGGGATATCACCCCTCCACTTT
clone size: NA; D gene: TRBD1; V gene: TRBV6-6; J gene: TRBJ1-1; CDR3 protein: CASSQGTDNTEAFF; CDR3 DNA: TGTGCCAGCAGTCAGGGGACAGATAACACTGAAGCTTTCTTT
clone size: NA; D gene: TRBD1; V gene: TRBV7-2; J gene: TRBJ1-1; CDR3 protein: CASSLMGQLNTEAFF; CDR3 DNA: TGTGCCAGCAGCTTAATGGGACAGTTGAACACTGAAGCTTTCTTT
clone size: once; D gene: NA; V gene: TRBV9; J gene: TRBJ2-1; CDR3 protein: CASSVLGARNEQFF; CDR3 DNA: TGTGCCAGCAGCGTATTGGGGGCGAGGAATGAGCAGTTCTTC
clone size: NA; D gene: NA; V gene: TRBV9; J gene: TRBJ2-7; CDR3 protein: CASSPRDSYYEQYF; CDR3 DNA: TGTGCCAGCAGCCCACGGGACTCCTACTACGAGCAGTACTTC
clone size: once; D gene: TRBD2; V gene: TRBV4-2; J gene: TRBJ2-3; CDR3 protein: CASSQALAGGPDTQYF; CDR3 DNA: TGTGCCAGCAGCCAGGCATTAGCGGGGGGGCCAGATACGCAGTATTTT
clone size: NA; D gene: TRBD1; V gene: TRBV19; J gene: TRBJ1-6; CDR3 protein: CASRPGQGENSPLHF; CDR3 DNA: TGTGCCAGTAGACCGGGACAGGGTGAAAATTCACCCCTCCACTTT
clone size: NA; D gene: NA; V gene: TRBV21-1; J gene: TRBJ2-7; CDR3 protein: CASSLSPDRAYEQYF; CDR3 DNA: TGTGCCAGCAGCCTAAGCCCGGACAGGGCCTACGAGCAGTACTTC
clone size: NA; D gene: NA; V gene: TRBV19; J gene: TRBJ1-2; CDR3 protein: CASSGGYGYTF; CDR3 DNA: TGTGCCAGTAGTGGCGGTTATGGCTACACCTTC
clone size: NA; D gene: NA; V gene: TRBV7-2; J gene: TRBJ1-1; CDR3 protein: CASTKWGVGTEAFF; CDR3 DNA: TGTGCCAGCACCAAATGGGGGGTCGGAACTGAAGCTTTCTTT
clone size: NA; D gene: TRBD1; V gene: TRBV5-1; J gene: TRBJ1-6; CDR3 protein: CASSSQDRVSPLHF; CDR3 DNA: TGCGCCAGCAGCTCGCAGGACAGGGTTTCACCCCTCCACTTT
clone size: NA; D gene: TRBD1; V gene: TRBV4-1; J gene: TRBJ2-2; CDR3 protein: CASLGTGGSGELFF; CDR3 DNA: TGCGCCAGCCTGGGGACAGGGGGGTCCGGGGAGCTGTTTTTT